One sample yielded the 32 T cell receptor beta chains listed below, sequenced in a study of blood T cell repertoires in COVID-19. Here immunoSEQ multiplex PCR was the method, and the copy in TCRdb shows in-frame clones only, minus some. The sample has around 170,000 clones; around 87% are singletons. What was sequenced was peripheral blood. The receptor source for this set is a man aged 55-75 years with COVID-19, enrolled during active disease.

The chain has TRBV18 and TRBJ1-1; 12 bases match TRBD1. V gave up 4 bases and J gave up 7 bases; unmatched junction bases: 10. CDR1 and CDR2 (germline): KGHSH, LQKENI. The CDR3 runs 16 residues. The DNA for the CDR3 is TGTGCCAGCTCACGAGGGACAGGGGGCGCGAACGTTGAAGCTTTCTTT. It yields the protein CASSRGTGGANVEAFF.

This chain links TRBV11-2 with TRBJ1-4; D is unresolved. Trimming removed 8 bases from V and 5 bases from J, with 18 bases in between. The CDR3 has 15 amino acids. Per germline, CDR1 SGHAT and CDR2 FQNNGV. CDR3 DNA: TGTGCCAGCTCTAACAATGCCGGGAAAAATGAAAAACTGTTTTTT. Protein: CASSNNAGKNEKLFF. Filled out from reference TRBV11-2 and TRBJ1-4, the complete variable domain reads EAGVAQSPRYKIIEKRQSVAFWCNPISGHATLYWYQQILGQGPKLLIQFQNNGVVDDSQLPKDRFSAERLKGVDSTLKIQPAKLEDSAVYLCASSNNAGKNEKLFFGSGTQLSVL.

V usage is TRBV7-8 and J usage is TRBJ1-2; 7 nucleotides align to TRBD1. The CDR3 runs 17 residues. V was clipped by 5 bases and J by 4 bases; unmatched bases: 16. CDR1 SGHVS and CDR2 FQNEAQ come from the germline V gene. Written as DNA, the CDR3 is TGTGCCAGCAGCAAAACTCTTGATTCGGGACAGAGCTATGGCTACACCTTC. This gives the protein CASSKTLDSGQSYGYTF.

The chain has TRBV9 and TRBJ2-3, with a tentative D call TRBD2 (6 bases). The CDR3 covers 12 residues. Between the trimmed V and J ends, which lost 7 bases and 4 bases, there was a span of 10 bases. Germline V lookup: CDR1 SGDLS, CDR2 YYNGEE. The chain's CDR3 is CASGGMSDTQYF. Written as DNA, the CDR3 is TGTGCCAGCGGGGGGATGTCAGATACGCAGTATTTT.

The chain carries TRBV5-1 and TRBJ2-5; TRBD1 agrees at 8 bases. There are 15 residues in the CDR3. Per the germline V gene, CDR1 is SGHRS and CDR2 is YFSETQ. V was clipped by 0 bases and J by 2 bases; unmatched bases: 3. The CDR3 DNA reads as TGCGCCAGCAGCTTGGACGGACAGGGACAAGAGACCCAGTACTTC. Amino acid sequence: CASSLDGQGQETQYF.

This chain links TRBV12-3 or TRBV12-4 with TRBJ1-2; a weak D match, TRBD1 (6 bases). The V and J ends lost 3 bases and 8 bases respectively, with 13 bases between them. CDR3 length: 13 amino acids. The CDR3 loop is CASSLWGLGGYTF. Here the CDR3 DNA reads TGTGCCAGCAGTTTGTGGGGGCTGGGGGGCTACACCTTC.

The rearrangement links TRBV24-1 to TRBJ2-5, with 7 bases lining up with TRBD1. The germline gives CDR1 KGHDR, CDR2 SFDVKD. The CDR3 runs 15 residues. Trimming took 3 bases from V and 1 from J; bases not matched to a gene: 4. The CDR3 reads CATSDIGTAQETQYF. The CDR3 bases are TGTGCCACCAGTGATATAGGGACAGCCCAAGAGACCCAGTACTTC.

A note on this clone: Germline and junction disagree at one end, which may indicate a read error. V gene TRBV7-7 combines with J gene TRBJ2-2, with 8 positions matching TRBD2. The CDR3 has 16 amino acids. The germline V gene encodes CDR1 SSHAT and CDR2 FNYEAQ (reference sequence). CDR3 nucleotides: TGTGCTAGCAGCCAGACTAGCGCCATGAACACCGGGGAGCTGTTTTTT. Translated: CASSQTSAMNTGELFF.

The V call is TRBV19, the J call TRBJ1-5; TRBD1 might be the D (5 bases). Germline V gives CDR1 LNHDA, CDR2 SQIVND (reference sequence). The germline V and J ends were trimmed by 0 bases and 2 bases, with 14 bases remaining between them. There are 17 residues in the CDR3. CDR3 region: CASSIEGPVGGNQPQHF. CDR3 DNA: TGTGCCAGTAGTATAGAGGGGCCAGTTGGAGGCAATCAGCCCCAGCATTTT.

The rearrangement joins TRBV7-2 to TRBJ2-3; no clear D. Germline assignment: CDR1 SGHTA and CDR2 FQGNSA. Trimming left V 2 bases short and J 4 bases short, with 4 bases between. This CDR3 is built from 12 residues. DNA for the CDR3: TGTGCCAGCAGCTTATTATCAGATACGCAGTATTTT. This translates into CASSLLSDTQYF.

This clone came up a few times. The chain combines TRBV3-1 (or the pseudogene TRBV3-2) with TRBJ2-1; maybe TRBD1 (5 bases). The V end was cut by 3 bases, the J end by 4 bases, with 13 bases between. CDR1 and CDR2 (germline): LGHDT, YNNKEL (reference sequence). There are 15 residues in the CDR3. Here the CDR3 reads CASSHRQGTYNEQFF. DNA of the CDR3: TGTGCCAGCAGCCATCGCCAGGGTACATACAATGAGCAGTTCTTC.

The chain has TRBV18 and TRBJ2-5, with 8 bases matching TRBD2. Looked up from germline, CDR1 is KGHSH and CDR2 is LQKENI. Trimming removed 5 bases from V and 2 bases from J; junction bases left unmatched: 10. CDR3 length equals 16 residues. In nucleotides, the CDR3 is TGTGCCAGCTCAACAGCCGGGACTAGATTTCAAGAGACCCAGTACTTC. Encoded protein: CASSTAGTRFQETQYF. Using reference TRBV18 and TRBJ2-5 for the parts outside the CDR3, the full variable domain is NAGVMQNPRHLVRRRGQEARLRCSPMKGHSHVYWYRQLPEEGLKFMVYLQKENIIDESGMPKERFSAEFPKEGPSILRIQQVVRGDSAAYFCASSTAGTRFQETQYFGPGTRLLVL.

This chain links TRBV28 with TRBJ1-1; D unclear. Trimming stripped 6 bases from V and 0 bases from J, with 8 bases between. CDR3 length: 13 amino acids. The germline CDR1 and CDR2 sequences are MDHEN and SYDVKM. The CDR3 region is CASRIGVNTEAFF. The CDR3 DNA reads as TGTGCCAGCAGGATCGGGGTGAACACTGAAGCTTTCTTT.

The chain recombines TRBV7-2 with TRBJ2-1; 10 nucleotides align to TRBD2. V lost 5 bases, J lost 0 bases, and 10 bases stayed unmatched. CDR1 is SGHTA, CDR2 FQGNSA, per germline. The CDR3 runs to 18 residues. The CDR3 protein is CASSNQALAGVSYNEQFF. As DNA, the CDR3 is TGTGCCAGCAGCAACCAGGCTCTAGCGGGAGTCTCCTACAATGAGCAGTTCTTC.

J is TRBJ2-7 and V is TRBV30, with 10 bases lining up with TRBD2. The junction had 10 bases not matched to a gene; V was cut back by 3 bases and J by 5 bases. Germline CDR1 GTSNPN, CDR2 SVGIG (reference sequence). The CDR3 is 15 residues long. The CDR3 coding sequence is TGTGCCTGGAGCACAGGCACCGGGACTAGCGACGAGCAGTACTTC. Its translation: CAWSTGTGTSDEQYF.

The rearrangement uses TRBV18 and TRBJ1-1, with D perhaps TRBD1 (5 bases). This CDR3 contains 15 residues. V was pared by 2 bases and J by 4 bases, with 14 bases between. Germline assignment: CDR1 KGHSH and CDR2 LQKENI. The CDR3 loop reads CASSPTKGVGTEAFF. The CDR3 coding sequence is TGTGCCAGCTCACCAACTAAAGGGGTCGGCACTGAAGCTTTCTTT.

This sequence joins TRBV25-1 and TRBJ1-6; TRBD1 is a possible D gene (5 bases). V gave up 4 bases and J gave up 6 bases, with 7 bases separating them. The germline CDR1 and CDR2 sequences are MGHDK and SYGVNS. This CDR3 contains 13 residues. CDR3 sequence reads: CASSVGVNSPLHF. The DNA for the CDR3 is TGTGCCAGCAGTGTAGGGGTTAATTCACCCCTCCACTTT. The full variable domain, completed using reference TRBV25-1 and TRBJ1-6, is EADIYQTPRYLVIGTGKKITLECSQTMGHDKMYWYQQDPGMELHLIHYSYGVNSTEKGDLSSESTVSRIRTEHFPLTLESARPSHTSQYLCASSVGVNSPLHFGNGTRLTVT.

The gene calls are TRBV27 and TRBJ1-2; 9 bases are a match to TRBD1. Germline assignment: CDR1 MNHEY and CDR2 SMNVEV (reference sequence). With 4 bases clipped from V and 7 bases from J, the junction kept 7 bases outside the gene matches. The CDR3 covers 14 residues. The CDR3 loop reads CASSSHDRGTGYTF. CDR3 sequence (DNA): TGTGCCAGCAGTTCCCACGACAGGGGGACTGGCTACACCTTC.

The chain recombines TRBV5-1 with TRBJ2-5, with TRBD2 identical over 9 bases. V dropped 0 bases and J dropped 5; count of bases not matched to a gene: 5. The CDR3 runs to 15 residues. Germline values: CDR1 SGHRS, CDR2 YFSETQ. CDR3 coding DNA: TGCGCCAGCAGCTTGGGTGGACTAGCGACGGAGACCCAGTACTTC. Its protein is CASSLGGLATETQYF. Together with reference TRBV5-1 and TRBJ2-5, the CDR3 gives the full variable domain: KAGVTQTPRYLIKTRGQQVTLSCSPISGHRSVSWYQQTPGQGLQFLFEYFSETQRNKGNFPGRFSGRQFSNSRSEMNVSTLELGDSALYLCASSLGGLATETQYFGPGTRLLVL.

As DNA, the CDR3 is TGTGCCAGCAGCCAAGATCGGGGGACAGGGGGCACTGAAGCTTTCTTT. It yields the protein CASSQDRGTGGTEAFF. The chain employs TRBV3-1 (or the pseudogene TRBV3-2) and TRBJ1-1, with 11 bases that match TRBD1. J lost 4 bases, V lost 0 bases, and 4 bases had no gene match. This CDR3 has 16 amino acids. Germline-derived CDR1 and CDR2 are LGHDT and YNNKEL (reference sequence).

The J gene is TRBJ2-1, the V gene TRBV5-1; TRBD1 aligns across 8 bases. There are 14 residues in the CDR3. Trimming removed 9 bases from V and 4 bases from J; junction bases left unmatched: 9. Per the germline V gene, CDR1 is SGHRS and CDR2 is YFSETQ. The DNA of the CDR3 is TGCGCCACCACCCCCGACAGGGGATACAATGAGCAGTTCTTC. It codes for CATTPDRGYNEQFF.

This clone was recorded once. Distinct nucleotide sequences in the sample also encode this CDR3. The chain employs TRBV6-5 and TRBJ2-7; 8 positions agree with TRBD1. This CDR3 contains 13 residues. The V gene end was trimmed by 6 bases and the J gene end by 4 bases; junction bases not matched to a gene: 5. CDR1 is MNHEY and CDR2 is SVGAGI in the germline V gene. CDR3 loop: CASRRTGSYEQYF. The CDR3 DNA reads TGTGCCAGCAGGAGGACAGGGAGTTACGAGCAGTACTTC.

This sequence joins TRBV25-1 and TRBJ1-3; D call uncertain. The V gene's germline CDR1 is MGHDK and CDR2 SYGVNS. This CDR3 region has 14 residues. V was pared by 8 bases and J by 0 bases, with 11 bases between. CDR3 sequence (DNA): TGTGCCAGCGCCGGGTGGATCTCTGGAAACACCATATATTTT. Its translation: CASAGWISGNTIYF. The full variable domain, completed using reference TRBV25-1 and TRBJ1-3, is EADIYQTPRYLVIGTGKKITLECSQTMGHDKMYWYQQDPGMELHLIHYSYGVNSTEKGDLSSESTVSRIRTEHFPLTLESARPSHTSQYLCASAGWISGNTIYFGEGSWLTVV.

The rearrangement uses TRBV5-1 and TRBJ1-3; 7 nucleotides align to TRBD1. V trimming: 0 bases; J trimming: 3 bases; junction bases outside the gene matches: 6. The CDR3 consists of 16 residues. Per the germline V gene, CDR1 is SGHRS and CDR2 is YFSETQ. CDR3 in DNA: TGCGCCAGCAGCTTGGAGTTGACAGGGAGTGGAAACACCATATATTTT. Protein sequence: CASSLELTGSGNTIYF.

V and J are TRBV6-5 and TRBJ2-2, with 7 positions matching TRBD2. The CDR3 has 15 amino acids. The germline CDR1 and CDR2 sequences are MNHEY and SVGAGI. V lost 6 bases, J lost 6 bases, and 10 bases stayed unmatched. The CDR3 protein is CASSPGLSIPGELFF. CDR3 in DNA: TGTGCCAGCAGCCCGGGACTATCCATTCCCGGGGAGCTGTTTTTT.

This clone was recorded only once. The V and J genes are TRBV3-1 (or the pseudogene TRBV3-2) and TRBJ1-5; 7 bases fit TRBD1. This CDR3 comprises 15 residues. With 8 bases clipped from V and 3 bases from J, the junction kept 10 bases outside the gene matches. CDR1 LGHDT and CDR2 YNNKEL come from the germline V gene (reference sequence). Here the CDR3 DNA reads TGTGCCAGCCAAAGGGGGACAGCCACCAATCAGCCCCAGCATTTT. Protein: CASQRGTATNQPQHF.

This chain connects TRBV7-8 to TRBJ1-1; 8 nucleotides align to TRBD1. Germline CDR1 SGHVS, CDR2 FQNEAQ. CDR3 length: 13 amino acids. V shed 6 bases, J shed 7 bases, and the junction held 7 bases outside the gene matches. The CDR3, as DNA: TGTGCCAGCAGTCCGGACAGGGACCTTGAAGCTTTCTTT. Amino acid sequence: CASSPDRDLEAFF.

The CDR3 nucleotides read TGTGCCAGCAGTTACTATCGACAGCAAGAGACCCAGTACTTC. Translation gives CASSYYRQQETQYF. This rearrangement joins TRBV6-6 to TRBJ2-5; possible D gene TRBD1, 5 bases. Between the trimmed V and J ends, which lost 1 base and 2 bases, there was a span of 8 bases. This CDR3 contains 14 residues. Germline-derived CDR1 and CDR2 are MNHNY and SVGAGI (reference sequence).

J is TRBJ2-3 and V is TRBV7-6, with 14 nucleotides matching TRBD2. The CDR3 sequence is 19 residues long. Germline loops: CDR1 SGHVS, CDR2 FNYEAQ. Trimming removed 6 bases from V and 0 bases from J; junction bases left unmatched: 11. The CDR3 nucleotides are TGTGCCAGCAGACGGACCGGGACTAGCGGGGGTGCTAGCACAGATACGCAGTATTTT. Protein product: CASRRTGTSGGASTDTQYF.

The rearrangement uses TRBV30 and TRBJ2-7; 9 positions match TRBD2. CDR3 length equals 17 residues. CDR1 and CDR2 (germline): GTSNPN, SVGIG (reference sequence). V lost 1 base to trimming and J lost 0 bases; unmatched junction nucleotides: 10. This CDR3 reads CAWSAARLAGNSYEQYF. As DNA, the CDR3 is TGTGCCTGGAGTGCCGCGCGGCTAGCGGGAAACTCCTACGAGCAGTACTTC.

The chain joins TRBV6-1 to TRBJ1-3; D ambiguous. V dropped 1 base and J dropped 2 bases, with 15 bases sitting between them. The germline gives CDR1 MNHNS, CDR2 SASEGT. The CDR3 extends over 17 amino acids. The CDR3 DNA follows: TGTGCCAGCAGTGAAGTCCCTCAGATCATGACTGGAAACACCATATATTTT. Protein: CASSEVPQIMTGNTIYF.

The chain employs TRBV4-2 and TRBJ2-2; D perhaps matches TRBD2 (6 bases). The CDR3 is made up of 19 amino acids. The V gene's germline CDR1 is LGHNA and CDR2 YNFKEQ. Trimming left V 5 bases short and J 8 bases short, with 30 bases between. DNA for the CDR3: TGTGCCAGCAGCAGGAGGGTGCAGGCCATGGTAGGGAGTATTGGGGAGCTGTTTTTT. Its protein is CASSRRVQAMVGSIGELFF.